This T cell receptor beta chain was identified in a study of T-cell reconstitution after alpha-beta-depleted transplantation in children (dated by TCRdb to the mid-2010s). With respect to the entire study: The study quantitatively tracked T-cell immune reconstitution after TCRalphabeta/CD19-depleted allogeneic hematopoietic cell transplantation in children using TCR repertoire profiling.

The receptor library was made with PCR. Sequencing relied on an Illumina HiSeq 2500. TCR library preparation used molecular barcoding, with unique molecular identifiers applied to normalize quantification of the TCRbeta repertoire. Starting from the raw public reads, TCRdb applied fastp trimming at Q25, assembled clones with MiXCR and retained in-frame beta chains. All rows with the same CDR3 protein become a single entry with the most common DNA and genes. This sample gives about 500,000 distinct CDR3 sequences in total; less than 35% of them show up just once. The biggest ten clones account for around 2.3% of the sample. A few counts support this clonotype. Its specific antigen is unknown. Qualities for individual bases were not recorded, and no much larger clone is one base off. V loses 2 bases, J loses 0 bases, and the germline ends lie 11 bases apart. The CDR3 runs 15 amino acids, cysteine and phenylalanine included. The kept DNA is CDR3 alone, 45 bases in frame from the first base. Via the germline V gene, CDR1 is SQVTM and CDR2 ANQGSEA.

The clonotype originates from a human donor who donated a stem cell graft to a child with aplastic anemia. The chain uses TRBV29-1 and TRBJ2-4, and perhaps TRBD1 as D gene, on 5 matching bases. The source was PBMCs from the stem cell graft donor, collected from the stem cell graft. CDR3 loop: CSVELQGIAKNIQYF. The DNA sequence is TGCAGCGTTGAATTGCAGGGCATAGCCAAAAACATTCAGTACTTC.